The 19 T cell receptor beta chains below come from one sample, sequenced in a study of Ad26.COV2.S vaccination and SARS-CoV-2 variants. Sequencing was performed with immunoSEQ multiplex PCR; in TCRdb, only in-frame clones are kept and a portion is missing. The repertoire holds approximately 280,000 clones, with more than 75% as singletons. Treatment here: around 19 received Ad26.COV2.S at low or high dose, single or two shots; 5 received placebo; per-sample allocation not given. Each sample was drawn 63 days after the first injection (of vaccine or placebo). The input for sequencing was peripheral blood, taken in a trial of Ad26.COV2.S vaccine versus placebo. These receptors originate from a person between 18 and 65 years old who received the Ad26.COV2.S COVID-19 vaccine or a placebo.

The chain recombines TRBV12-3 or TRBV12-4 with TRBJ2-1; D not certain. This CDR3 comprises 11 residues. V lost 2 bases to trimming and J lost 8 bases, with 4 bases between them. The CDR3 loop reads CASSLFYEQFF. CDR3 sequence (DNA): TGTGCCAGCAGTTTATTTTATGAGCAGTTCTTC.

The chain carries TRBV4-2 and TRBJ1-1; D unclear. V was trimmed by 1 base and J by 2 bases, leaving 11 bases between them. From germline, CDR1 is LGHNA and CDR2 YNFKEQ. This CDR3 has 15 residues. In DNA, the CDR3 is TGTGCCAGCAGCCAAGTTTTACAGCAAAACACTGAAGCTTTCTTT. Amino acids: CASSQVLQQNTEAFF.

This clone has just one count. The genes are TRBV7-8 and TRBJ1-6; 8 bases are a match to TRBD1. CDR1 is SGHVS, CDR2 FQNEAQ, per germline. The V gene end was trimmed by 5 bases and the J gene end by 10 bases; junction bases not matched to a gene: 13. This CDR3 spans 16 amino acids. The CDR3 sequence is CASSPEDRERQSPLHF. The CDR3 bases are TGTGCCAGCAGCCCCGAGGACAGGGAGCGGCAGTCACCCCTCCACTTT.

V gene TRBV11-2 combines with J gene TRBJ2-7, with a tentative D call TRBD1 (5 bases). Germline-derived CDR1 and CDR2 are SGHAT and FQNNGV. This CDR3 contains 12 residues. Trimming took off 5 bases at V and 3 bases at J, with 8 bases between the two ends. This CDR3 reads CASSPQGYEQYF. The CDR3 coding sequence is TGTGCCAGCAGCCCGCAGGGCTACGAGCAGTACTTC. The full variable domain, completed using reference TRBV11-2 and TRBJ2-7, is EAGVAQSPRYKIIEKRQSVAFWCNPISGHATLYWYQQILGQGPKLLIQFQNNGVVDDSQLPKDRFSAERLKGVDSTLKIQPAKLEDSAVYLCASSPQGYEQYFGPGTRLTVT.

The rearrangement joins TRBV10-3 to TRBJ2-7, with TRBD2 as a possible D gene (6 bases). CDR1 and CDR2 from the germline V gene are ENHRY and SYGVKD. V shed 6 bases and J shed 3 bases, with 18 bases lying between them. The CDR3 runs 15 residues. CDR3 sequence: CAIRVEGLYIYEQYF. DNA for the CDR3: TGTGCCATCAGGGTGGAGGGGCTCTACATCTACGAGCAGTACTTC.

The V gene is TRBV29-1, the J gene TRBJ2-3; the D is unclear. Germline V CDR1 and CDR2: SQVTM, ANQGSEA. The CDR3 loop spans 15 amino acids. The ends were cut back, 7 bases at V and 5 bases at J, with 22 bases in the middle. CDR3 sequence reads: CSARRILGIEDTQYF. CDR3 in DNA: TGCAGCGCCCGCCGGATTCTAGGTATAGAAGATACGCAGTATTTT.

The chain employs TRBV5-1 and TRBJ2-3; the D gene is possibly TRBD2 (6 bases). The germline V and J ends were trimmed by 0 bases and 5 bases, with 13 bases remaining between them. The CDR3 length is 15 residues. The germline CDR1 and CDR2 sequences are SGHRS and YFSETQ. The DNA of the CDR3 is TGCGCCAGCAGCTTGGCCGGCGGGAAGGGAGATACGCAGTATTTT. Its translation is CASSLAGGKGDTQYF.

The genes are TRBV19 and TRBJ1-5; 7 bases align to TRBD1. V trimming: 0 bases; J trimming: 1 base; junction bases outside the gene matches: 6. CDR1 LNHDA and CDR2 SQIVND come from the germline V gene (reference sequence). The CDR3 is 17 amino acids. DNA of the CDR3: TGTGCCAGTAGTATAGATCAGGGGGTCGCAAGCAATCAGCCCCAGCATTTT. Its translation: CASSIDQGVASNQPQHF.

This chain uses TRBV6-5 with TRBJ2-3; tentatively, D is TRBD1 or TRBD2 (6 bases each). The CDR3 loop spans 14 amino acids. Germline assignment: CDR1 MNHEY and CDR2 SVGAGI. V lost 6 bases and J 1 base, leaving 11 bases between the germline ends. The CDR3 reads CASRGRGGTDTQYF. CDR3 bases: TGTGCCAGCAGGGGAAGGGGGGGCACAGATACGCAGTATTTT.

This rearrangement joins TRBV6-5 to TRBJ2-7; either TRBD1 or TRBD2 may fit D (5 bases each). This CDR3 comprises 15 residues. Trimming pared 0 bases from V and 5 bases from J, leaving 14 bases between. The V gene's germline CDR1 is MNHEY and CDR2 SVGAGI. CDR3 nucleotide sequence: TGTGCCAGCAGTTACTCGGGGACCCACCTAGACGAGCAGTACTTC. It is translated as CASSYSGTHLDEQYF.

In DNA, the CDR3 is TGTGCCAGCAGCCCCGGGGGGAGTAAACTAGCCAAAAACATTCAGTACTTC. Amino acids: CASSPGGSKLAKNIQYF. This chain connects TRBV5-4 to TRBJ2-4, with 7 bases identical to TRBD2. CDR3 length: 17 residues. Germline CDR1 reads SGHNT; CDR2 reads YYREEE (reference sequence). The J segment lost 0 bases and the V segment lost 4 bases, leaving 10 bases of the junction unmatched.

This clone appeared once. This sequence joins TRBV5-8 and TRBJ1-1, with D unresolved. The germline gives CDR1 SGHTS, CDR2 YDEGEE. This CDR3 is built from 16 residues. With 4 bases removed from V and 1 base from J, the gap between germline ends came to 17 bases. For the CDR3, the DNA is TGTGCCAGCAGCCTCACTTCCCTGTTATCGAACACTGAAGCTTTCTTT. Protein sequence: CASSLTSLLSNTEAFF.

CDR3 region: CASHRPGPITGANVLTF. CDR3 in DNA: TGTGCCAGTCACAGACCGGGACCCATAACTGGGGCCAACGTCCTGACTTTC. V gene TRBV2 combines with J gene TRBJ2-6; D could derive from TRBD1 or TRBD2 (5 bases each). Germline V gene sequence: CDR1 SNHLY, CDR2 FYNNEI. Trimming left V 9 bases short and J 2 bases short, with 20 bases between. The CDR3 runs to 17 residues.

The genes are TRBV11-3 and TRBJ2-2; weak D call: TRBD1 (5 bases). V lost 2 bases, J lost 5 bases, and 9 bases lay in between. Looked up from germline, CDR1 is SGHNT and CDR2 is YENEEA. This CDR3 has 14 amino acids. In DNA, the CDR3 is TGTGCCAGCAGCTTAATAAGGGGAACCGGGGAGCTGTTTTTT. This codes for CASSLIRGTGELFF.

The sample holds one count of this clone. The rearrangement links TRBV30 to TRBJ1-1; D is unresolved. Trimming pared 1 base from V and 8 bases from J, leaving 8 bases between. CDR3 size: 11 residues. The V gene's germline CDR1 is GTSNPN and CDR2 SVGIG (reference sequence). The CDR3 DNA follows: TGTGCCTGGAGTGGGTTCTCAGAAGCTTTCTTT. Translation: CAWSGFSEAFF.

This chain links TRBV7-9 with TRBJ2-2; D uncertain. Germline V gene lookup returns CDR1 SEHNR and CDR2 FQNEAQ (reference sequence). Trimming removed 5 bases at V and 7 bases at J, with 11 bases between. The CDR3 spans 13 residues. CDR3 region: CASSRPEIGELFF. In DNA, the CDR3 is TGTGCCAGCAGCCGACCGGAGATCGGGGAGCTGTTTTTT.

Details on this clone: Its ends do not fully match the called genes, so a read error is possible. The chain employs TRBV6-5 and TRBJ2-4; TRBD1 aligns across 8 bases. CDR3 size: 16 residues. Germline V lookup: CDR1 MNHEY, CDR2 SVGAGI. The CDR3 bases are TGTGCCAACAGTTACGCAGACAGGGGACCCAAAAACATTCAGTACTTC. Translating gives CANSYADRGPKNIQYF.

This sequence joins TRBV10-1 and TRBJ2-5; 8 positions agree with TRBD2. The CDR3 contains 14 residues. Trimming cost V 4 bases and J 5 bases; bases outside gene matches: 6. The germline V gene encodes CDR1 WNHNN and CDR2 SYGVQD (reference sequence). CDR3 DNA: TGCGCCAGCAGTGTGGGCGGGGGGTCGGAGACCCAGTACTTC. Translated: CASSVGGGSETQYF.

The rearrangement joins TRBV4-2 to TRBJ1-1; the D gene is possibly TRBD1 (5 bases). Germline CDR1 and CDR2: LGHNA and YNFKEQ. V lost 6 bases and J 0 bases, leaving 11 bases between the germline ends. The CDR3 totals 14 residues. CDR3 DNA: TGTGCCAGCAGTCCGGGACGGCTGAACACTGAAGCTTTCTTT. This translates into CASSPGRLNTEAFF.